This T cell receptor beta chain was identified in a study of T cells in Graves' hyperthyroidism and ophthalmopathy. Whole-study results and caveats: In the blood, most expanded thyroid clonotypes above 0.001 appeared as well.

The TCR beta CDR3 regions underwent amplification using RNA transcripts as the source. The HTBI primer set drove a first-round RT-PCR of the TCR CDR3. In TCRdb, the multiplex PCR reads were re-called with MiXCR into one record per CDR3 protein. The repertoire consists of about 410,000 distinct CDR3 sequences, with about 15% occurring once and the leading ten covering less than 15%. Germline assignment: CDR1 GTSNPN and CDR2 SVGIG (reference sequence). There are 13 residues in the CDR3. Trimming cost V 1 base and J 3 bases; bases outside gene matches: 0. Patients with ophthalmopathy all had a Clinical Activity Score of at least 3, a NOSPECS grade of at least 4 and duration under 3 months. Orbital computed tomography, thyroid ultrasound, serum thyroxine and TRAb, and clinical symptoms together informed the diagnoses. PBMCs came from roughly 10 ml fresh peripheral blood. This clonotype was found many times. Its specificity is not known.

The rearrangement links TRBV30 to TRBJ2-7, with 10 bases aligning to TRBD1. The sequencing sample was made of blood. This TCR was sampled from a man aged 18 to 29 with Graves' ophthalmopathy. CDR3 sequence (DNA): TGTGCCTGGAGTGGGACAGGGGGCTACGAGCAGTACTTC. Translation gives CAWSGTGGYEQYF.